This T cell receptor (beta chain) was captured by sequencing in a study of naive and memory T cell subsets. Whole-study results and caveats: Gini index rose across naive, CM, EM and EMRA in CD4 and CD8. Each distinct alpha or beta sequence counts as one clonotype. A few larger clonotypes appeared in naive repertoires, especially CD8, possibly memory cells re-expressing CD45RA. TCR abundance followed a power law differing between naive and memory subsets.

Regarding this clonotype: Its matching antigen is unknown.

The CDR3 runs to 13 residues. Germline V gene lookup returns CDR1 MNHNY and CDR2 SVGAGI (reference sequence). V was clipped by 7 bases and J by 5 bases, with 14 bases between them. CD8 T cells were positively selected from what remained after CD4 positive selection. Both TRBC1 and TRBC2 were covered by a beta constant-region primer of two equimolar oligonucleotides. Nested alpha and beta constant-region primers with the SP2 primer drove four PCR rounds on ligated cDNA. TCRdb processed the UMI-ligation and nested PCR reads anew with MiXCR; each CDR3 protein has one entry. The data contain 150,000 or so distinct CDR3 sequences, 22% of them singletons.

The sequencing input was naive CD4+ T cells from blood. This chain connects TRBV6-6 to TRBJ2-5, with D possibly being TRBD2 (6 bases). The sequence was collected from a human donor in good health. CDR3 coding DNA: TGTGCCAGCACTAGACTAGTCCGGGAGACCCAGTACTTC. This sequence encodes CASTRLVRETQYF.